These T cell receptor beta chains were read from a single sample in a study of shared clonotypes between healthy human individuals. Assay: immunoSEQ multiplex PCR; the TCRdb copy retains only in-frame clones and omits some. The repertoire has 2 million to 2.5 million clones, roughly 93% of them found once; the top ten carry approximately 0.4%. Sequencing used naive CD4+ T cells from PBMCs. Every receptor here comes from a man aged 18 to 29 in good health. Some clones in this sample may be carry-over from other donors' samples. CDR3s include the opening cysteine and the closing phenylalanine or tryptophan. A D gene is named only where the DNA matches it firmly. The size field is filled for only some rows; it gives once, few, many or a size class.

>TRBV6-1|NA|NA|TRBJ2-4
TGTGCCAGCAGTGAACCGCGGGCGGAAGTGATAGCCAAAAACATTCAGTACTTC
CASSEPRAEVIAKNIQYF
>TRBV4-3|NA|NA|TRBJ1-3
TGCGCCAGCAGCCAAGTAGGGGGGAGGGAAGAGGCCATGCACTCTGGAAACACCATATATTTT
CASSQVGGREEAMHSGNTIYF
>TRBV5-6|NA|TRBD2|TRBJ2-3
TGTGCCAGCAGCGCGGGGGGTAGGGCGCAGTATTTT
CASSAGGRAQYF
>TRBV25-1|NA|NA|TRBJ1-6
TGTGCCAGCAGTGACGGGGGGCGGAATTCACCCCTCCACTTT
CASSDGGRNSPLHF
>TRBV27|NA|NA|TRBJ1-4
TGTGCCAGCAGTTTATTCCCGCATGCAACTAATGAAAAACTGTTTTTT
CASSLFPHATNEKLFF
>TRBV7-3|NA|NA|TRBJ1-1
TGTGCCAGCAGCTTAAGAGGGCAGGACACTGAAGCTTTCTTT
CASSLRGQDTEAFF
>TRBV18|NA|NA|TRBJ2-7
TGTGCCAGCTCACCGCGACTAATCCACGAGCAGTACTTC
CASSPRLIHEQYF
>TRBV29-1|NA|TRBD1|TRBJ2-7
TGCAGCGTAGGAGACAGGGGCTACGAGCAGTACTTC
CSVGDRGYEQYF
>TRBV11-3|NA|NA|TRBJ2-3
TGTGCCAGCAGCCCGCAGGGGACTGCCGGGGATACGCAGTATTTT
CASSPQGTAGDTQYF
>TRBV2|NA|TRBD1|TRBJ1-5
TGTGCCAGCAGTAGGGACAGGTCGGGCAATCAGCCCCAGCATTTT
CASSRDRSGNQPQHF
>TRBV28|once|TRBD2|TRBJ2-1
TGTGCCAGCAGAGGCGCCCCGGGACTAGCGCCTTACAATGAGCAGTTCTTC
CASRGAPGLAPYNEQFF
>TRBV5-6|NA|NA|TRBJ2-3
TGTGCCAGCAGCTTGGCTCTCGGAAGGGTCGCAGATACGCAGTATTTT
CASSLALGRVADTQYF
>TRBV6-1|NA|NA|TRBJ1-5
TGTGCCAGCAGTGAGCCTAGGGCAGCCCTTAATCAGCCCCAGCATTTT
CASSEPRAALNQPQHF
>TRBV5-1|NA|NA|TRBJ1-1
TGCGCCAGCAGCTTTTCTCTGAAAAACACTGAAGCTTTCTTT
CASSFSLKNTEAFF
>TRBV6-9|NA|NA|TRBJ2-3
TGTGCCAGCACCGACAGGAGGACCACAGATACGCAGTATTTT
CASTDRRTTDTQYF
>TRBV6-1|NA|TRBD2|TRBJ2-5
TGTGCCGGACGTATAGCGGGAGTCCGAGAGACCCAGTACTTC
CAGRIAGVRETQYF
>TRBV4-1|NA|NA|TRBJ2-5
TGCGCCAGCAGCCATGGGGGAACTCAAGAGACCCAGTACTTC
CASSHGGTQETQYF
>TRBV5-1|NA|TRBD2|TRBJ2-1
TGCGCCAGCAGCTGGGGACTAGCGGGAGGGCCCTACAATGAGCAGTTCTTC
CASSWGLAGGPYNEQFF
>TRBV27|NA|NA|TRBJ2-7
TGTGCCAGCAGCCTAACAGGGCTCCCCTACGAGCAGTACTTC
CASSLTGLPYEQYF
>TRBV6-1|NA|TRBD1|TRBJ2-2
TGTGCCAGCGCCAGGACAGGCTACACCGGGGAGCTGTTTTTT
CASARTGYTGELFF
>TRBV7-8|NA|NA|TRBJ2-4
TGTGCCAGCAGCTTACAAGGGCAAAACATTCAGTACTTC
CASSLQGQNIQYF